This is a list of T cell receptor beta chains from one sample in a study of control samples from healthy donors and cancer patients. Method: immunoSEQ multiplex PCR; TCRdb's copy keeps in-frame clones and lacks some. The sample carries 150,000 to 200,000 clones, 91% recorded once. The sequencing sample was made of blood. The receptors derive from a woman aged 25 to 39 in good health. Both conserved end residues are part of each CDR3. The D gene is left open where the match is weak. Only part of the rows carry a size: once, few, many, or a class if the clone is expanded.

J gene | clone size | D gene | V gene | CDR3 protein | CDR3 DNA
TRBJ2-7 | . | . | TRBV12-2 | CASRLQGAYEQYF | TGTGCAAGTCGCTTACAGGGAGCCTACGAGCAGTACTTC
TRBJ2-2 | . | TRBD2 | TRBV5-5 | CASSLGLAGGPGELFF | TGTGCCAGCAGCTTGGGACTAGCGGGAGGACCCGGGGAGCTGTTTTTT
TRBJ2-7 | . | TRBD1 | TRBV28 | CASRGQGSTYEQYF | TGTGCCAGCAGGGGACAGGGGTCTACCTACGAGCAGTACTTC
TRBJ1-1 | . | . | TRBV18 | CASSPSQNTEAFF | TGTGCCAGCTCACCATCACAGAACACTGAAGCTTTCTTT
TRBJ2-7 | medium-sized | TRBD2 | TRBV6-2/TRBV6-3 | CASSYSSSGNSEQYF | TGTGCCAGCAGTTACTCGTCTAGCGGGAATAGCGAGCAGTACTTC
TRBJ1-6 | large | . | TRBV21-1 | CASSKAGAPLHF | TGTGCCAGCAGCAAAGCGGGGGCACCCCTCCACTTT
TRBJ1-2 | . | TRBD1 | TRBV6-2/TRBV6-3 | CASSLGTGHYGYTF | TGTGCCAGCAGTCTAGGGACAGGGCACTATGGCTACACCTTC
TRBJ1-1 | . | . | TRBV21-1 | CASSKARAGNTEAFF | TGTGCCAGCAGCAAAGCGCGGGCAGGGAACACTGAAGCTTTCTTT
TRBJ2-1 | . | TRBD2 | TRBV7-3 | CASSSSGGTDNEQFF | TGTGCCAGCAGCTCTAGCGGGGGGACCGACAATGAGCAGTTCTTC
TRBJ2-7 | . | . | TRBV28 | CASSLAYEQYF | TGTGCCAGCAGCCTGGCCTACGAGCAGTACTTC
TRBJ2-3 | . | TRBD2 | TRBV4-1 | CASSRVVGAGGRNTQYF | TGCGCCAGCAGCCGCGTCGTGGGGGCGGGGGGCCGAAATACGCAGTATTTT
TRBJ2-3 | . | . | TRBV11-3 | CASSLAGVPTDTQYF | TGTGCCAGCAGCTTAGCGGGTGTACCCACAGATACGCAGTATTTT
TRBJ2-3 | . | TRBD2 | TRBV28 | CASSLVAGDANTQYF | TGTGCCAGCAGTTTAGTAGCGGGAGACGCGAATACGCAGTATTTT
TRBJ1-2 | . | . | TRBV18 | CASSAGLSYGYTF | TGTGCCAGCTCAGCCGGACTGAGCTATGGCTACACCTTC
TRBJ2-5 | . | . | TRBV7-6 | CASSLELIKETQYF | TGTGCCAGCAGCTTAGAATTAATCAAGGAGACCCAGTACTTC
TRBJ1-2 | . | . | TRBV5-1 | CASSLGQNYGYTF | TGCGCCAGCAGCCTAGGACAGAACTATGGCTACACCTTC
TRBJ2-6 | . | . | TRBV19 | CASRASGANVLTF | TGTGCCAGTAGGGCCTCTGGGGCCAACGTCCTGACTTTC
TRBJ2-1 | . | . | TRBV24-1 | CATSDFRRSYNEQFF | TGTGCCACCAGTGATTTTCGGCGGTCCTACAATGAGCAGTTCTTC
TRBJ1-1 | . | . | TRBV12-3/TRBV12-4 | CASKYRLNTEAFF | TGTGCCAGCAAGTACAGATTGAACACTGAAGCTTTCTTT
TRBJ1-1 | . | . | TRBV19 | CASSIGGNTEAFF | TGTGCCAGTAGTATAGGGGGCAACACTGAAGCTTTCTTT
TRBJ2-1 | . | TRBD2 | TRBV5-1 | CASSLRLAGSYNEQFF | TGCGCCAGCAGCCTACGACTAGCGGGCTCCTACAATGAGCAGTTCTTC
TRBJ1-5 | . | . | TRBV13 | CASSLGSRVHNQPQHF | TGTGCCAGCAGCTTAGGATCCAGGGTCCACAATCAGCCCCAGCATTTT
TRBJ1-1 | . | TRBD1 | TRBV6-5 | CASSYSGTGNTEAFF | TGTGCCAGCAGTTACTCCGGGACAGGGAATACTGAAGCTTTCTTT
TRBJ1-2 | . | . | TRBV28 | CASSLVDRDYGYTF | TGTGCCAGCAGTTTGGTTGACAGAGACTATGGCTACACCTTC
TRBJ2-1 | once | . | TRBV30 | CAWSPESYNEQFF | TGTGCCTGGAGTCCGGAATCCTACAATGAGCAGTTCTTC
TRBJ1-5 | . | . | TRBV21-1 | CASSKVVGYSNQPQHF | TGTGCCAGCAGCAAAGTGGTGGGGTATAGCAATCAGCCCCAGCATTTT
TRBJ2-6 | . | . | TRBV13 | CASSLDRSGANVLTF | TGTGCCAGCAGCTTAGATCGCTCTGGGGCCAACGTCCTGACTTTC
TRBJ1-6 | . | . | TRBV4-2 | CASSQEGALNSPLHF | TGTGCCAGCAGCCAAGAAGGGGCGCTTAATTCACCCCTCCACTTT